Shown below are 13 T cell receptor beta chains from a single sample sequenced in a study of blood T cells in healthy people across ages. The authors ran a second PCR of about 7 to 11 cycles using a sample-barcoded 5' primer and a J-beta primer mix. From the 5' RACE reads, TCRdb called clonotypes with MiXCR, one entry per CDR3 protein. This table has fewer than 2,000,000 distinct CDR3 sequences, about two fifths appearing once. The sample consisted of blood. The receptor set was obtained from a human donor in good health.

Concerning this clonotype itself: One end of the junction does not line up with germline, which may come from a read error. The chain uses TRBV7-8 and TRBJ2-7; D may be TRBD2 (6 bases). Germline V gene sequence: CDR1 SGHVS, CDR2 FQNEAQ. CDR3 length: 15 residues. The CDR3 here is CASSLASEGPYEQYF. As DNA, the CDR3 is TGTGCCAGCAGCCTAGCCTCGGAGGGACCCTACGAGCAGTACTTC.

This clonotype was recorded a few times. V usage is TRBV4-1 and J usage is TRBJ2-7; D remains unclear. This CDR3 has 13 residues. The germline CDR1 and CDR2 sequences are MGHRA and YSYEKL. Trimming took 2 bases from V and 0 from J, leaving 5 bases between them. The CDR3 DNA reads as TGCGCCAGCAGCCAATTCCACTCCTACGAGCAGTACTTC. It encodes CASSQFHSYEQYF.

The rearrangement uses TRBV10-3 and TRBJ1-1; D is unclear. V was pared by 4 bases and J by 8 bases, with 8 bases between. The germline V gene encodes CDR1 ENHRY and CDR2 SYGVKD. This CDR3 contains 11 residues. The CDR3 here is CAISGGEEAFF. CDR3 sequence (DNA): TGTGCCATCAGTGGGGGTGAGGAAGCTTTCTTT.

The CDR3 reads CSAKRPDVSGQPQHF. CDR3 sequence (DNA): TGCAGTGCTAAAAGGCCGGACGTCTCGGGTCAGCCCCAGCATTTT. The V call is TRBV20-1, the J call TRBJ1-5, with D hard to call. Germline CDR1 DFQATT, CDR2 SNEGSKA (reference sequence). The CDR3 has 15 amino acids. The germline V and J ends were trimmed by 4 bases and 6 bases, with 19 bases remaining between them.

V gene TRBV20-1 combines with J gene TRBJ2-3, with TRBD2 matching over 10 bases. The V gene end was trimmed by 0 bases and the J gene end by 1 base; junction bases not matched to a gene: 4. The CDR3 is 16 amino acids. Germline CDR1 DFQATT, CDR2 SNEGSKA (reference sequence). The DNA for the CDR3 is TGCAGTGCTAGAGATCCACTAGCGGGGCGCACAGATACGCAGTATTTT. Residues: CSARDPLAGRTDTQYF.

The chain has TRBV28 and TRBJ2-7; TRBD2 agrees at 13 bases. The germline gives CDR1 MDHEN, CDR2 SYDVKM. J lost 5 bases, V lost 8 bases, and 12 bases had no gene match. This CDR3 region has 16 residues. The CDR3 reads CASHGTSGDLRDEQYF. CDR3 bases: TGTGCCAGCCATGGGACTAGCGGGGACCTGAGGGACGAGCAGTACTTC.

The rearrangement links TRBV24-1 to TRBJ2-3; the D call may be TRBD1 or TRBD2 (5 bases each). Looked up from germline, CDR1 is KGHDR and CDR2 is SFDVKD. V shed 5 bases and J shed 4 bases, with 21 bases lying between them. The CDR3 extends over 17 amino acids. The CDR3 sequence is CATSVSRGVVKADTQYF. CDR3 in DNA: TGTGCCACCAGTGTAAGTCGAGGGGTGGTTAAAGCAGATACGCAGTATTTT.

This clonotype was detected many times. The V gene is TRBV29-1, the J gene TRBJ2-6; D unclear. The V end lost 3 bases, the J end lost 0 bases, and 9 bases lay between the germline ends. The CDR3 spans 15 residues. CDR1 is SQVTM, CDR2 ANQGSEA, per germline. The CDR3 DNA is TGCAGCGTTGATGAGACAAACTCTGGGGCCAACGTCCTGACTTTC. Translated, it gives CSVDETNSGANVLTF. Complete variable domain (other parts from reference TRBV29-1 and TRBJ2-6): SAVISQKPSRDICQRGTSLTIQCQVDSQVTMMFWYRQQPGQSLTLIATANQGSEATYESGFVIDKFPISRPNLTFSTLTVSNMSPEDSSIYLCSVDETNSGANVLTFGAGSRLTVL.

The chain combines TRBV25-1 with TRBJ2-3, with 7 bases lining up with TRBD2. The V gene's germline CDR1 is MGHDK and CDR2 SYGVNS. Trimming cost V 2 bases and J 9 bases; bases outside gene matches: 2. CDR3 size: 12 residues. In DNA form, the CDR3 reads TGTGCCAGCAGTGAAAAAGCGGGGACGCAGTATTTT. Its translation: CASSEKAGTQYF. Full variable domain (missing parts from reference TRBV25-1 and TRBJ2-3): EADIYQTPRYLVIGTGKKITLECSQTMGHDKMYWYQQDPGMELHLIHYSYGVNSTEKGDLSSESTVSRIRTEHFPLTLESARPSHTSQYLCASSEKAGTQYFGPGTRLTVL.

The table lists this clonotype with a count of one. The chain recombines TRBV29-1 with TRBJ2-5; D might be TRBD1 (6 bases). Per the germline V gene, CDR1 is SQVTM and CDR2 is ANQGSEA. The CDR3 totals 14 residues. Deletions cut 5 bases from V and 2 bases from J, with 15 bases between. The chain's CDR3 is CSVSWWTAQETQYF. The CDR3 nucleotides are TGCAGCGTTTCGTGGTGGACAGCTCAAGAGACCCAGTACTTC.

The gene calls are TRBV27 and TRBJ1-2; 7 bases match TRBD1. The germline V gene has CDR1 MNHEY and CDR2 SMNVEV (reference sequence). V was clipped by 5 bases and J by 8 bases; unmatched bases: 14. This CDR3 spans 15 amino acids. The CDR3 sequence: CASSTLSGTVRGYTF. CDR3 nucleotide sequence: TGTGCCAGCAGTACCCTCTCCGGGACAGTGAGGGGCTACACCTTC.

The genes are TRBV5-1 and TRBJ2-3; 9 bases align to TRBD1. CDR1 and CDR2 (germline): SGHRS, YFSETQ. CDR3 size: 15 residues. V was clipped by 4 bases and J by 2 bases; unmatched bases: 5. The CDR3 DNA sequence: TGCGCCAGCAGCACCGACAGGGGGGACACAGATACGCAGTATTTT. Its translation is CASSTDRGDTDTQYF.

There are a few counts of this clonotype. A read error may produce the germline difference seen at one junction end. The chain has TRBV12-3 or TRBV12-4 and TRBJ2-7; D might be TRBD1 or TRBD2, each matching 5 bases. This CDR3 is built from 14 residues. The CDR3 spells CASSLQGVYYEQDF. The CDR3 nucleotides read TGTGCCAGCAGTTTACAGGGAGTATACTACGAGCAGGACTTC.